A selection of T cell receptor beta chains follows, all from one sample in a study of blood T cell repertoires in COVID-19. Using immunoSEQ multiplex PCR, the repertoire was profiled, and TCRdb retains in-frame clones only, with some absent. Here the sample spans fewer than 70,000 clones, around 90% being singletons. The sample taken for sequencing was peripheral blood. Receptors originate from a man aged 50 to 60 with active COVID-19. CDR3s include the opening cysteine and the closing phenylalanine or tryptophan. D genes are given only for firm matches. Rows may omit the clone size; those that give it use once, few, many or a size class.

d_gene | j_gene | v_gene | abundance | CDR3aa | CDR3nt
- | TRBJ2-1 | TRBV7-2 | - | CASSVLQLSYNEQFF | TGTGCCAGCAGCGTCTTACAGCTGTCCTACAATGAGCAGTTCTTC
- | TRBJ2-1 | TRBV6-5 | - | CASSYRGTYSYNEQFF | TGTGCCAGCAGTTACCGCGGGACTTACTCCTACAATGAGCAGTTCTTC
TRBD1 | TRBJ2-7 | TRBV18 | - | CASSPGQGAYYEQYF | TGTGCCAGCTCACCCGGACAGGGGGCTTACTACGAGCAGTACTTC
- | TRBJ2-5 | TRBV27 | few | CASSSISETWETQYF | TGTGCCAGCAGTTCCATCTCAGAAACGTGGGAGACCCAGTACTTC
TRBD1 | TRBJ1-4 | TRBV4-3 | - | CASSQGRGLGKLFF | TGCGCCAGCAGCCAAGGCAGGGGGCTCGGGAAACTGTTTTTT
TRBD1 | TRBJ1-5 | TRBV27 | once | CASSTSQTGVYSNQPQHF | TGTGCCAGCAGTACCAGTCAAACAGGGGTGTATAGCAATCAGCCCCAGCATTTT
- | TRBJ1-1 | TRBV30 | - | CAWSVSGHPNTEAFF | TGTGCCTGGAGTGTATCGGGACACCCAAACACTGAAGCTTTCTTT
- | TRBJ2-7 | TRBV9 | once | CASSEAPQVSYEQYF | TGTGCCAGCAGCGAGGCTCCACAGGTCTCCTACGAGCAGTACTTC
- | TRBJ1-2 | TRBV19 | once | CASTPEQAKWDYGYTF | TGTGCCAGTACCCCGGAACAGGCCAAGTGGGACTATGGCTACACCTTC
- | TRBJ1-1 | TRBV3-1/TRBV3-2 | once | CATSFGWSTEAFF | TGTGCCACCTCTTTCGGGTGGAGCACTGAAGCTTTCTTT
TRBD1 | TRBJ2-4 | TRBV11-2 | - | CASSLGGQGNIQYF | TGTGCCAGCAGCTTAGGGGGACAGGGAAACATTCAGTACTTC
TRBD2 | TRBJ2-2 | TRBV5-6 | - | CASSIAGNTGELFF | TGTGCCAGCAGTATAGCGGGAAACACCGGGGAGCTGTTTTTT
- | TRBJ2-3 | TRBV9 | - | CASSVAGGAGDTQYF | TGTGCCAGCAGCGTAGCGGGGGGCGCAGGGGATACGCAGTATTTT
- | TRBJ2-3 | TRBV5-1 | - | CASSLVVSPDTQYF | TGCGCCAGCAGCTTGGTCGTCTCCCCGGATACGCAGTATTTT
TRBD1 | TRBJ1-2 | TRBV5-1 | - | CASSLGQGRAGDYGYTF | TGCGCCAGCAGCTTAGGACAGGGACGGGCAGGGGACTATGGCTACACCTTC
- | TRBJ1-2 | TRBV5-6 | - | CASSLDTSEVHGYTF | TGTGCCAGCAGCTTGGATACGTCAGAAGTACATGGCTACACCTTC
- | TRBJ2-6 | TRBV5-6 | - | CASSLVAVSFNVLTF | TGTGCCAGCAGCTTGGTGGCGGTCTCTTTCAACGTCCTGACTTTC
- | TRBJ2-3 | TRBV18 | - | CASSAAAGAGDTQYF | TGTGCCAGCTCGGCTGCGGCGGGGGCGGGAGATACGCAGTATTTT
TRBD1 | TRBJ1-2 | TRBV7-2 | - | CASSLRDRGGGYTF | TGTGCCAGCAGCCTCCGGGACAGGGGTGGTGGCTACACCTTC
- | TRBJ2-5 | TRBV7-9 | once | CASSLLGQETQYF | TGTGCCAGCAGCTTACTCGGGCAAGAGACCCAGTACTTC
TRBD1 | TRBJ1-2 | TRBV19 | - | CASSTPPGQGALGYTF | TGTGCCAGTAGTACACCCCCGGGACAGGGGGCTTTGGGCTACACCTTC
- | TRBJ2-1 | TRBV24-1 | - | CATSDSGIEQFF | TGTGCCACCAGTGATTCCGGGATTGAGCAGTTCTTC
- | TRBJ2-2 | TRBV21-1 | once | CASSRWRIDTGELFF | TGTGCCAGCAGCAGGTGGCGGATAGACACCGGGGAGCTGTTTTTT
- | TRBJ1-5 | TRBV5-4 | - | CASSLGGPDSNQPQHF | TGTGCCAGCAGCTTGGGGGGGCCCGATAGCAATCAGCCCCAGCATTTT
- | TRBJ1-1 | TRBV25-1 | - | CASTDTTGGDTEAFF | TGTGCCAGCACGGATACGACAGGTGGGGACACTGAAGCTTTCTTT
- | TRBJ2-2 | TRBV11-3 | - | CASSPGGTVSTGELFF | TGTGCCAGCAGCCCCGGCGGGACAGTAAGCACCGGGGAGCTGTTTTTT
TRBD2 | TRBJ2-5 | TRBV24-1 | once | CATSDWGTSGKETQYF | TGTGCCACCAGTGATTGGGGGACTAGCGGGAAGGAGACCCAGTACTTC
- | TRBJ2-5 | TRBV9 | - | CASSSTAGIQETQYF | TGTGCCAGCAGCTCTACCGCAGGGATCCAAGAGACCCAGTACTTC
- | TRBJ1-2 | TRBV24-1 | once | CATSGSGQQGYGYTF | TGTGCCACCAGTGGATCCGGACAGCAAGGCTATGGCTACACCTTC
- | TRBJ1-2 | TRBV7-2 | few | CASSYVTAANYGYTF | TGTGCCAGCAGCTACGTGACTGCTGCTAACTATGGCTACACCTTC
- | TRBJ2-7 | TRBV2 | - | CASSDRDKTYEQYF | TGTGCCAGCAGTGATCGGGACAAGACCTACGAGCAGTACTTC
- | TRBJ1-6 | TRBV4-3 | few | CASSQDLRDSPLHF | TGCGCCAGCAGCCAAGATTTGAGGGATTCACCCCTCCACTTT
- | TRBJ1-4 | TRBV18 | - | CASSPSGVDEKLFF | TGTGCCAGCTCACCATCAGGGGTTGATGAAAAACTGTTTTTT
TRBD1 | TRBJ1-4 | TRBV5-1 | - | CASSSPKGQGGEKLFF | TGCGCCAGCAGCTCGCCGAAGGGACAGGGAGGAGAAAAACTGTTTTTT
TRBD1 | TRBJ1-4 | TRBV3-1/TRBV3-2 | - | CASSLDRGRRLFF | TGTGCCAGCAGCTTAGACAGGGGGCGGCGACTGTTTTTT